The following is a TCR beta chain sequence with its context. In this sample, this clone turned up a few times. Its antigen remains undetermined. Base qualities are missing; no much larger clone stands one base away. Each collaborating institution followed its own protocols to collect whole blood in K2EDTA tubes. For TCRbeta analysis, collaborators shipped samples in one of three forms: frozen whole blood, isolated PBMCs, or DNA extracted from either of those sample types. The immunoSEQ Assay, a bias-controlled multiplex PCR, was used to amplify TCRbeta CDR3 regions from genomic DNA. As for the original processing: Within the assay, amplification of reference gene primers was used to estimate how many nucleated cells each sample contained. To quantify the absolute abundance of each unique TCRbeta CDR3 rearrangement, sequence reads were collapsed and filtered. For each sample, productive Simpson clonality was calculated by taking the square root of Simpson's diversity index across productive rearrangements. TCRdb stores this immuneACCESS table with in-frame sequences only. Part of the clones is absent; in the studies checked, under half of the shortfall reflects unresolved V genes, and no reason is known for the rest. For V, J and clone size, that table is used; D and trimming come from the DNA. The sample includes about 220,000 clones, with less than 85% observed a single time. 7.2% of the sample is taken by the ten largest.

The sample is drawn from a study of blood T cell repertoires in COVID-19 (dated by TCRdb to 2019 to 2021). A note on the overall study: The collaborator samples originated in the United States, Italy and Spain and spanned the acute and convalescent phases of COVID-19. The prospective study material was composed of cDNA or gDNA derived from T cells, B-cell-depleted T cells, or PBMCs. Subjects who had been exposed to COVID-19, were actively infected with it, or had recovered from it provided the deeply sampled blood TCRbeta repertoires that made up the dataset. A freely available public database, intended as a resource for researchers studying the immune response to SARS-CoV-2, is where the repertoires were released. The samples were drawn from the first 160 participants of the ongoing ImmuneRACE study and from some 1,300 subjects provided by 6 global collaborators. The sample metadata nearly always contained a de-identified subject ID, COVID-19 status, age in years and sex. HLA class I and class II types, where available, came from metadata supplied by the sample provider rather than from assay-based typing.

What the study reported, not specific to this receptor: Clinical and demographic metadata were provided uncurated, with the amount varying by source and participant.

CDR3 length: 18 amino acids, cysteine to phenylalanine. CDR3 DNA only is kept here, 54 bases in frame from base 1. The germline V gene sets CDR1 to MNHEY and CDR2 to SVGEGT. Germline trimming: 2 bases from V, 3 bases from J; junction bases outside gene matches: 9. The sequence links TRBV6-2 or TRBV6-3 to TRBJ1-5, and 11 junction bases match TRBD1. The origin of this receptor is a woman aged 70 to 79 with acute or convalescent COVID-19. Sequencing was performed on peripheral blood. The DNA reads as follows: TGTGCCAGCAGTTACCGGGACAGGGGGTCCCCACTCAATCAGCCCCAGCATTTT. The encoded protein is CASSYRDRGSPLNQPQHF.